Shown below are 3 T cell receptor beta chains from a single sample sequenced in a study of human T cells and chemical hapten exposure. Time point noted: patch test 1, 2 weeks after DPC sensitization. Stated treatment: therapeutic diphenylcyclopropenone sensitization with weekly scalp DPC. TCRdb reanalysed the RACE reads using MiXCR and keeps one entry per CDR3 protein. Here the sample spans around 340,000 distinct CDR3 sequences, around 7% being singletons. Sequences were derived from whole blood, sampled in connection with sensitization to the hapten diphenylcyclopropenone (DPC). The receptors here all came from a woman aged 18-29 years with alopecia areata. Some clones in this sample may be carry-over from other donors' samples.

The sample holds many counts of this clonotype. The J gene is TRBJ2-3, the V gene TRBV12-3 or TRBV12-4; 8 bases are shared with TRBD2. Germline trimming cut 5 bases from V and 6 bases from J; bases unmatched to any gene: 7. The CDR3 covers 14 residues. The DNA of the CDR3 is TGTGCCAGCAGTCCCTCCGGGGGGGCGGATACGCAGTATTTT. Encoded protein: CASSPSGGADTQYF.

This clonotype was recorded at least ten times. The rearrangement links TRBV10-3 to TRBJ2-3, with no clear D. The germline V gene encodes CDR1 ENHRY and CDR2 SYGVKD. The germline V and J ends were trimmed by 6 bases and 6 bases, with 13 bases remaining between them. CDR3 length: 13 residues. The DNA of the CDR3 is TGTGCCATCAGGGCCAGCCTGGGGGATACGCAGTATTTT. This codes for CAIRASLGDTQYF.

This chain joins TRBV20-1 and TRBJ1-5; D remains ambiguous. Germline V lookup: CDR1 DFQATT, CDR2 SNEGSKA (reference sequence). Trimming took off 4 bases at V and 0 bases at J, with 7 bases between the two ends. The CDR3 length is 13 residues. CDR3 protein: CSAIWDSNQPQHF. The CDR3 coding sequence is TGCAGTGCTATATGGGATAGCAATCAGCCCCAGCATTTT.